A single sample gave rise to the 30 T cell receptor beta chains below, sequenced in a study of cytomegalovirus exposure and HLA in healthy donors. The PCR made use of 60 Vbeta and 13 Jbeta primers. Measured with immunoSEQ multiplex PCR; TCRdb has only the in-frame clones, and not every one. The sample has about 160,000 clones, roughly three quarters seen once. The sequenced sample was PBMCs. The receptors originated from a human donor in good health.

This chain connects TRBV7-9 to TRBJ1-6; the match to TRBD1 covers 8 bases. Germline V gives CDR1 SEHNR, CDR2 FQNEAQ (reference sequence). After removal of 2 bases from V and 10 bases from J, the junction contained 10 bases not matched to a gene. CDR3 length: 16 residues. The CDR3 sequence: CASSLTRQGAGSPLHF. The CDR3 region has the DNA TGTGCCAGCAGCTTAACGCGTCAGGGGGCAGGATCACCCCTCCACTTT.

Concerning this clone itself: The junction shows a germline mismatch at one end, possibly a read error. This chain joins TRBV30 and TRBJ1-2, with 9 bases lining up with TRBD1. The CDR3 sequence is 16 residues long. Germline V gene sequence: CDR1 GTSNPN, CDR2 SVGIG (reference sequence). CDR3 in amino acids: CAWSPGQGRFPSGYTF. Here the CDR3 DNA reads TGTGCCTGGAGCCCGGGACAGGGAAGGTTTCCGTCGGGCTACACCTTT. Complete variable domain (other parts from reference TRBV30 and TRBJ1-2): SQTIHQWPATLVQPVGSPLSLECTVEGTSNPNLYWYRQAAGRGLQLLFYSVGIGQISSEVPQNLSASRPQDRQFILSSKKLLLSDSGFYLCAWSPGQGRFPSGYTFGSGTRLTVV.

This chain joins TRBV10-3 and TRBJ1-5; tentative D call: TRBD1 (6 bases). This CDR3 comprises 12 residues. The germline CDR1 and CDR2 sequences are ENHRY and SYGVKD. Trimming cost V 2 bases and J 9 bases, with 8 bases left between them. This chain's CDR3 is CAISEGDTPQHF. CDR3 DNA: TGTGCCATCAGTGAGGGGGACACGCCCCAGCATTTT.

This chain joins TRBV28 and TRBJ1-2; no firm D call. V lost 7 bases and J lost 5, with 17 bases in between. The CDR3 has 14 residues. Germline CDR1 and CDR2: MDHEN and SYDVKM. The CDR3 DNA follows: TGTGCCAGCACCTTTGCCGGGAGGGTTTATGGCTACACCTTC. Amino acid sequence: CASTFAGRVYGYTF.

The genes are TRBV4-1 and TRBJ2-7; D is possibly TRBD1 (5 bases). Trimming shortened V by 1 base and J by 0 bases, and 7 bases separated the two germline ends. CDR1 and CDR2 (germline): MGHRA, YSYEKL. CDR3 length: 14 amino acids. As DNA, the CDR3 is TGCGCCAGCAGCCAAGGGGGCCTCTCCTACGAGCAGTACTTC. Protein product: CASSQGGLSYEQYF.

The chain uses TRBV30 and TRBJ1-2, with D hard to call. V was shortened by 0 bases and J by 3 bases, with 11 bases between the two germline ends. The CDR3 has 14 residues. Germline CDR1 is GTSNPN and CDR2 is SVGIG (reference sequence). CDR3 bases: TGTGCCTGGAGTGTACGAGGTGTGGACTATGGCTACACCTTC. It translates to CAWSVRGVDYGYTF.

V usage is TRBV25-1 and J usage is TRBJ1-2; D remains unclear. Trimming left V 3 bases short and J 6 bases short, with 17 bases between. Germline assignment: CDR1 MGHDK and CDR2 SYGVNS. The CDR3 runs 15 residues. CDR3 coding DNA: TGTGCCAGCAGTGAGGGCGGGCTGGATGACCATGGCTACACCTTC. As protein: CASSEGGLDDHGYTF.

The genes are TRBV5-8 and TRBJ2-3; TRBD2 might be the D (5 bases). The CDR3 loop spans 15 amino acids. Germline CDR1 reads SGHTS; CDR2 reads YDEGEE. V was pared by 1 base and J by 4 bases, with 13 bases between. CDR3 coding DNA: TGTGCCAGCAGCTTGAGGGCGCCGGGATCAGATACGCAGTATTTT. Residues: CASSLRAPGSDTQYF.

This clone was observed a handful of times. This chain connects TRBV5-1 to TRBJ2-7, with 13 bases matching TRBD2. Per the germline V gene, CDR1 is SGHRS and CDR2 is YFSETQ. The CDR3 runs to 17 residues. V shed 4 bases and J 6 bases; nucleotides not matched to a gene: 13. CDR3 in amino acids: CASSPRLAGGGGGEQYF. The DNA for the CDR3 is TGCGCCAGCAGCCCACGACTAGCGGGGGGTGGGGGGGGCGAGCAGTACTTC.

The CDR3 region is CASLGLAGTGELFF. Written as DNA, the CDR3 is TGCGCCAGCCTCGGACTAGCGGGGACCGGGGAGCTGTTTTTT. The gene calls are TRBV5-1 and TRBJ2-2; 12 bases are a match to TRBD2. Per germline, CDR1 SGHRS and CDR2 YFSETQ. The V segment lost 7 bases and the J segment 5 bases; nucleotides outside the gene matches: 3. The CDR3 runs to 14 residues.

CDR3: CAISGVIEDTQYF. The DNA of the CDR3 is TGTGCCATCAGCGGGGTGATAGAGGATACGCAGTATTTT. V usage is TRBV10-3 and J usage is TRBJ2-3; tentatively, D is TRBD2 (5 bases). The CDR3 is made up of 13 amino acids. Germline CDR1 reads ENHRY; CDR2 reads SYGVKD. V shed 6 bases and J shed 6 bases, with 13 bases lying between them.

The rearrangement links TRBV20-1 to TRBJ2-7; D not resolved. Germline CDR1 reads DFQATT; CDR2 reads SNEGSKA (reference sequence). The CDR3 runs to 11 residues. The V and J ends lost 6 bases and 4 bases respectively, with 10 bases between them. The CDR3 region has the DNA TGCAGTGCCTCCTCCGGGTACGAGCAGTACTTC. Translating gives CSASSGYEQYF.

The chain carries TRBV27 and TRBJ2-1; D gene uncertain. This CDR3 is 14 amino acids long. V lost 7 bases to trimming and J lost 9 bases, with 19 bases between them. Per germline, CDR1 MNHEY and CDR2 SMNVEV (reference sequence). The CDR3, as DNA: TGTGCCAGCAAGGCCCTTACTGTGTCGGGTGAGCAGTTCTTC. Translated: CASKALTVSGEQFF.

The chain has TRBV5-1 and TRBJ2-2; 7 positions agree with TRBD2. After removal of 3 bases from V and 5 bases from J, the junction contained 7 bases not matched to a gene. This CDR3 comprises 15 residues. Germline loops: CDR1 SGHRS, CDR2 YFSETQ. CDR3 sequence: CASSSGLEATGELFF. The CDR3 nucleotides are TGCGCCAGCAGCTCAGGACTAGAAGCGACCGGGGAGCTGTTTTTT.

This clone showed up just a few times. The V gene is TRBV6-5, the J gene TRBJ2-1, with D possibly matching TRBD2 (7 bases). Looked up from germline, CDR1 is MNHEY and CDR2 is SVGAGI. Trimming removed 6 bases at V and 8 bases at J, with 14 bases between. The CDR3 has 13 amino acids. CDR3 sequence reads: CASRGRGADEQFF. In nucleotides, the CDR3 is TGTGCCAGCAGGGGGAGGGGGGCGGATGAGCAGTTCTTC.

V gene TRBV19 combines with J gene TRBJ2-2; a possible D gene is TRBD1 (6 bases). Germline CDR1 is LNHDA and CDR2 is SQIVND (reference sequence). V was shortened by 6 bases and J by 0 bases, with 14 bases between the two germline ends. CDR3 length: 16 residues. CDR3 in DNA: TGTGCCAGTAGCGGAACTGACAGGCCGAACACCGGGGAGCTGTTTTTT. Translating it yields CASSGTDRPNTGELFF. The full variable domain, completed using reference TRBV19 and TRBJ2-2, is DGGITQSPKYLFRKEGQNVTLSCEQNLNHDAMYWYRQDPGQGLRLIYYSQIVNDFQKGDIAEGYSVSREKKESFPLTVTSAQKNPTAFYLCASSGTDRPNTGELFFGEGSRLTVL.

This clone has a handful of counts. The chain links TRBV6-5 to TRBJ1-5; the D is unclear. Per the germline V gene, CDR1 is MNHEY and CDR2 is SVGAGI. Trimming left V 6 bases short and J 0 bases short, with 12 bases between. CDR3 length: 15 amino acids. CDR3: CASRRTENSNQPQHF. The CDR3 DNA reads TGTGCCAGCAGACGAACAGAAAATAGCAATCAGCCCCAGCATTTT.

J is TRBJ2-3 and V is TRBV5-1; 8 bases align to TRBD1. This CDR3 spans 17 amino acids. Unmatched junction bases numbered 6, after V lost 0 bases and J lost 0 bases. Germline assignment: CDR1 SGHRS and CDR2 YFSETQ. The CDR3 DNA reads as TGCGCCAGCAGCTTGGGTGTGACAGGGGCTAGCACAGATACGCAGTATTTT. It specifies CASSLGVTGASTDTQYF.

This clone was detected only once. The chain carries TRBV5-1 and TRBJ2-7; a possible D gene is TRBD1 (5 bases). Germline CDR1 reads SGHRS; CDR2 reads YFSETQ. This CDR3 spans 16 amino acids. V was shortened by 0 bases and J by 0 bases, with 13 bases between the two germline ends. The DNA of the CDR3 is TGCGCCAGCAGCTTGGTCCGAGACAGCAGCTCCTACGAGCAGTACTTC. Amino acids: CASSLVRDSSSYEQYF.

This clone has more than one count but fewer than ten. The chain employs TRBV19 and TRBJ1-5, with 7 bases aligning to TRBD1. This CDR3 has 16 residues. Germline CDR1 reads LNHDA; CDR2 reads SQIVND (reference sequence). J gave up 5 bases and V 5 bases, and 12 bases lay outside the gene matches. CDR3 coding DNA: TGTGCCAGTAGTCTATCATCGACAGGGTTGGATCAGCCCCAGCATTTT. The encoded protein is CASSLSSTGLDQPQHF.

The V and J genes are TRBV10-3 and TRBJ2-5, with 12 bases fitting TRBD1. V gave up 0 bases and J gave up 5 bases; unmatched junction bases: 4. This CDR3 has 16 residues. Germline V gene sequence: CDR1 ENHRY, CDR2 SYGVKD. This CDR3 is CAISESGTGGLETQYF. The CDR3 DNA follows: TGTGCCATCAGTGAGTCGGGGACAGGGGGCCTCGAGACCCAGTACTTC.

This sequence joins TRBV21-1 and TRBJ2-1; TRBD1 is the table's D call, not checked against the DNA. TRBV21-1 is assigned pseudogene status. The CDR3 is made up of 17 amino acids. Here the CDR3 reads CASSKRWTGWSYNEQFF. CDR3 in DNA: TGTGCCAGCAGCAAACGGTGGACAGGGTGGTCCTACAATGAGCAGTTCTTC.

The rearrangement uses TRBV2 and TRBJ2-7; tentatively, D is TRBD2 (6 bases). Trimming stripped 1 base from V and 0 bases from J, with 13 bases between. The length of the CDR3 is 16 residues. Looked up from germline, CDR1 is SNHLY and CDR2 is FYNNEI. The CDR3 bases are TGTGCCAGCAGTGAAGTGGGTGACGGGAGCTCCTACGAGCAGTACTTC. It yields the protein CASSEVGDGSSYEQYF.

CDR3 DNA: TGCGCCAGCAGCCCGGGGACAGGGGAGACGCAGTATTTT. Amino acid sequence: CASSPGTGETQYF. The chain combines TRBV5-1 with TRBJ2-3, with 10 bases aligning to TRBD1. J was trimmed by 9 bases and V by 4 bases; bases with no gene match: 5. Germline V CDR1 and CDR2: SGHRS, YFSETQ. The CDR3 length is 13 residues.

The chain uses TRBV2 and TRBJ1-3; perhaps TRBD1 as D (6 bases). Germline lookup yields CDR1 SNHLY and CDR2 FYNNEI. V was trimmed by 4 bases and J by 0 bases, leaving 13 bases between them. CDR3 length: 16 amino acids. CDR3: CASSAGQSSSGNTIYF. CDR3 bases: TGTGCCAGCAGTGCAGGACAGTCGAGCTCTGGAAACACCATATATTTT.

The genes are TRBV7-9 and TRBJ2-3; 9 nucleotides align to TRBD1. V gave up 5 bases and J gave up 5 bases; unmatched junction bases: 5. Germline V gene sequence: CDR1 SEHNR, CDR2 FQNEAQ (reference sequence). The CDR3 length is 14 residues. CDR3 in amino acids: CASSRGTGLDTQYF. The CDR3 nucleotides are TGTGCCAGCAGCCGCGGGACAGGGTTAGATACGCAGTATTTT.

The J gene is TRBJ1-2, the V gene TRBV10-3; 9 bases align to TRBD1. J lost 3 bases, V lost 2 bases, and 7 bases had no gene match. The germline gives CDR1 ENHRY, CDR2 SYGVKD. There are 16 residues in the CDR3. The CDR3: CAISEPTGTGYYGYTF. CDR3 in DNA: TGTGCCATCAGTGAGCCTACCGGGACAGGGTACTATGGCTACACCTTC.

The chain carries TRBV6-5 and TRBJ1-1; unclear D gene. Germline lookup yields CDR1 MNHEY and CDR2 SVGAGI. The CDR3 covers 11 residues. V was shortened by 5 bases and J by 3 bases, with 4 bases between the two germline ends. The CDR3 DNA reads TGTGCCAGCAGTCCAGACACTGAAGCTTTCTTT. Its protein is CASSPDTEAFF.

This chain links TRBV4-1 with TRBJ2-1; no definite D call. This CDR3 is 14 amino acids long. Trimming removed 1 base from V and 3 bases from J, with 7 bases in between. Germline V gene lookup returns CDR1 MGHRA and CDR2 YSYEKL. The CDR3 sequence: CASSQGPNYNEQFF. As DNA, the CDR3 is TGCGCCAGCAGCCAAGGGCCAAACTACAATGAGCAGTTCTTC.

This chain uses TRBV4-2 with TRBJ2-7; 7 nucleotides agree with TRBD1. This CDR3 region has 13 residues. With 2 bases clipped from V and 6 bases from J, the junction kept 4 bases outside the gene matches. Germline values: CDR1 LGHNA, CDR2 YNFKEQ. For the CDR3, the DNA is TGTGCCAGCAGCCAAAAGACAGGGTGCGAGCAGTACTTC. Residues: CASSQKTGCEQYF.